The 21 T cell receptor beta chains given below trace back to one sample, sequenced in a study of high-grade serous ovarian cancer treatment subgroups. Tumor tissue was taken before any definitive surgery or chemotherapy was given. TCRdb's copy holds only in-frame clones and misses some; the assay was immunoSEQ multiplex PCR. The sample has 19,000 or so clones; roughly four fifths are singletons. The specimen was tumor tissue. The receptors originated from a human donor with high-grade serous ovarian cancer.

V gene TRBV6-5 combines with J gene TRBJ2-2; D uncertain. Between the trimmed V and J ends, which lost 6 bases and 5 bases, there was a span of 7 bases. The CDR3 has 12 amino acids. From germline, CDR1 is MNHEY and CDR2 SVGAGI. The CDR3 coding sequence is TGTGCCAGCAGCCCAGAGACCGGGGAGCTGTTTTTT. Amino acid sequence: CASSPETGELFF.

The rearrangement uses TRBV7-9 and TRBJ2-1; 9 nucleotides align to TRBD1. The junction had 5 bases not matched to a gene; V was cut back by 5 bases and J by 6 bases. This CDR3 region has 14 residues. Germline CDR1 SEHNR, CDR2 FQNEAQ (reference sequence). The CDR3 loop reads CASSPGTGFNEQFF. In DNA, the CDR3 is TGTGCCAGCAGCCCTGGGACAGGGTTCAATGAGCAGTTCTTC.

The sample holds one count of this clone. The chain combines TRBV19 with TRBJ1-2; 7 bases map to TRBD1. CDR1 and CDR2 (germline): LNHDA, SQIVND (reference sequence). The length of the CDR3 is 16 residues. J was trimmed by 3 bases and V by 5 bases; bases with no gene match: 12. CDR3 sequence (DNA): TGTGCCAGTAGTGGTCTACAGGGGAGAGGAGACTATGGCTACACCTTC. The encoded protein is CASSGLQGRGDYGYTF.

This clone was observed a handful of times. The rearrangement links TRBV27 to TRBJ2-7, with D uncertain. The length of the CDR3 is 11 residues. The ends were cut back, 6 bases at V and 3 bases at J, with 6 bases in the middle. The germline V gene encodes CDR1 MNHEY and CDR2 SMNVEV (reference sequence). The CDR3 region has the DNA TGTGCCAGCAGCGAATACTACGAGCAGTACTTC. Translating it yields CASSEYYEQYF.

As concerns this clone: The same CDR3 also results from other DNA sequences found in this sample. The J gene is TRBJ2-7, the V gene TRBV9, with D tentatively TRBD2 (6 bases). Trimming took 0 bases from V and 0 from J, leaving 10 bases between them. Germline CDR1 reads SGDLS; CDR2 reads YYNGEE. The CDR3 contains 15 residues. CDR3 protein: CASSVDGSFSYEQYF. The CDR3 DNA follows: TGTGCCAGCAGCGTAGACGGGAGCTTCTCCTACGAGCAGTACTTC.

This clone has just one count. CDR3 nucleotides: TGTGCCAGCAGCTCGGAGGCGTCTAGAACGCAGTATTTT. Translated: CASSSEASRTQYF. This chain uses TRBV7-6 with TRBJ2-3; TRBD2 is a possible D gene (5 bases). CDR1 and CDR2 (germline): SGHVS, FNYEAQ. CDR3 length equals 13 residues. The germline V and J ends were trimmed by 4 bases and 9 bases, with 14 bases remaining between them.

The chain has TRBV4-3 and TRBJ2-3, with 12 bases aligning to TRBD2. CDR1 and CDR2 (germline): LGHNA, YSLEER. V shed 3 bases and J 3 bases; nucleotides not matched to a gene: 7. The CDR3 is made up of 17 amino acids. This CDR3 is CASSQGLAGGLTDTQYF. Here the CDR3 DNA reads TGCGCCAGCAGCCAGGGGCTAGCGGGAGGGCTGACAGATACGCAGTATTTT.

DNA of the CDR3: TGTGCCAGCAGCTTGGCAGGGAATCTGGGTGAAAAACTGTTTTTT. It translates to CASSLAGNLGEKLFF. The V call is TRBV5-5, the J call TRBJ1-4; tentatively, D is TRBD1 (5 bases). Deletions cut 0 bases from V and 7 bases from J, with 13 bases between. CDR1 and CDR2 (germline): SGHKS, YYEKEE (reference sequence). The length of the CDR3 is 15 residues.

This clone appeared a single time. The chain carries TRBV7-9 and TRBJ2-7; D is uncertain. Germline V lookup: CDR1 SEHNR, CDR2 FQNEAQ (reference sequence). The length of the CDR3 is 17 residues. V was clipped by 3 bases and J by 0 bases, with 18 bases between them. The CDR3 here is CASSFPKSLYNSYEQYF. The CDR3 nucleotides read TGTGCCAGCAGCTTCCCTAAATCCCTATATAACTCCTACGAGCAGTACTTC.

This sequence joins TRBV7-2 and TRBJ2-2; D gene unclear. Between the trimmed V and J ends, which lost 3 bases and 8 bases, there was a span of 13 bases. This CDR3 comprises 14 residues. The germline gives CDR1 SGHTA, CDR2 FQGNSA. The chain's CDR3 is CASSFDSMGGELFF. As DNA, the CDR3 is TGTGCCAGCAGCTTTGATTCGATGGGGGGGGAGCTGTTTTTT.

The rearrangement joins TRBV27 to TRBJ1-5, with D perhaps matching TRBD1 (6 bases). Germline V lookup: CDR1 MNHEY, CDR2 SMNVEV (reference sequence). Trimming stripped 3 bases from V and 3 bases from J, with 12 bases between. This CDR3 has 15 amino acids. The CDR3 bases are TGTGCCAGCAGTTTCCGGCAGGGGCTCAATCAGCCCCAGCATTTT. Its protein product is CASSFRQGLNQPQHF.

The chain joins TRBV28 to TRBJ1-5; possibly TRBD1 for D (6 bases). The CDR3 consists of 15 residues. In germline, CDR1 is MDHEN, CDR2 SYDVKM. The ends were cut back, 2 bases at V and 1 base at J, with 9 bases in the middle. The CDR3 region has the DNA TGTGCCAGCAGTTTAGGGCAGGGGAGCAATCAGCCCCAGCATTTT. Amino acids: CASSLGQGSNQPQHF.

The chain joins TRBV6-1 to TRBJ2-3; 9 bases line up with TRBD1. Germline CDR1 is MNHNS and CDR2 is SASEGT. There are 16 residues in the CDR3. Trimming cost V 3 bases and J 1 base; bases outside gene matches: 5. The CDR3 protein is CASSDHRGPGTDTQYF. CDR3 DNA: TGTGCCAGCAGTGACCACAGGGGGCCCGGCACAGATACGCAGTATTTT.

V gene TRBV21-1 combines with J gene TRBJ2-1; TRBD2 is the table's D call and was not checked against the DNA. TRBV21-1 is assigned pseudogene status. This CDR3 is 16 amino acids long. The CDR3 DNA follows: TGTGCCAGCAGCACCCTAGCGGGAGGGCAATGGAATGAGCAGTTCTTC. Protein sequence: CASSTLAGGQWNEQFF.

J is TRBJ1-5 and V is TRBV27; D ambiguous. The CDR3 extends over 14 amino acids. Germline loops: CDR1 MNHEY, CDR2 SMNVEV (reference sequence). Trimming removed 2 bases at V and 2 bases at J, with 7 bases between. The CDR3 DNA reads as TGTGCCAGCAGTTTAAGCTGGGGCAATCAGCCCCAGCATTTT. Translation: CASSLSWGNQPQHF.

This chain joins TRBV5-6 and TRBJ2-6, with TRBD1 identical over 9 bases. The germline V gene has CDR1 SGHDT and CDR2 YYEEEE. This CDR3 region has 16 residues. With 5 bases clipped from V and 3 bases from J, the junction kept 6 bases outside the gene matches. The CDR3 sequence: CASRETGGGGANVLTF. In nucleotides, the CDR3 is TGTGCCAGCAGGGAGACAGGGGGAGGTGGGGCCAACGTCCTGACTTTC.

This clone was seen a handful of times. The chain joins TRBV19 to TRBJ1-5; no clear D. V shed 9 bases and J shed 0 bases, with 12 bases lying between them. The CDR3 runs to 14 residues. The germline gives CDR1 LNHDA, CDR2 SQIVND (reference sequence). The DNA of the CDR3 is TGTGCCAGCTCGTACCCCCGTAGCAATCAGCCCCAGCATTTT. Its protein is CASSYPRSNQPQHF. The full variable domain, completed using reference TRBV19 and TRBJ1-5, is DGGITQSPKYLFRKEGQNVTLSCEQNLNHDAMYWYRQDPGQGLRLIYYSQIVNDFQKGDIAEGYSVSREKKESFPLTVTSAQKNPTAFYLCASSYPRSNQPQHFGDGTRLSIL.

The chain carries TRBV18 and TRBJ2-1; D not certain. There are 15 residues in the CDR3. The V and J ends lost 2 bases and 0 bases respectively, with 8 bases between them. Germline CDR1 is KGHSH and CDR2 is LQKENI. The CDR3 DNA follows: TGTGCCAGCTCACCAGAATCGAGCTCCTACAATGAGCAGTTCTTC. Encoded protein: CASSPESSSYNEQFF.

This clone is classed as medium-sized (0.01 to 0.1%). The rearrangement uses TRBV2 and TRBJ2-5; D not resolved. V was cut by 3 bases and J by 4 bases, with 9 bases left in between. Per germline, CDR1 SNHLY and CDR2 FYNNEI. The CDR3 totals 13 residues. The CDR3 DNA is TGTGCCAGCAGTGAGCCCGGCCCAGAGACCCAGTACTTC. Translated, it gives CASSEPGPETQYF. Combining the CDR3 with reference TRBV2 and TRBJ2-5 gives the whole variable domain EPEVTQTPSHQVTQMGQEVILRCVPISNHLYFYWYRQILGQKVEFLVSFYNNEISEKSEIFDDQFSVERPDGSNFTLKIRSTKLEDSAMYFCASSEPGPETQYFGPGTRLLVL.

The rearrangement links TRBV27 to TRBJ1-5, with 11 bases that match TRBD1. Per the germline V gene, CDR1 is MNHEY and CDR2 is SMNVEV (reference sequence). V shed 1 base and J 6 bases; nucleotides not matched to a gene: 5. The CDR3 consists of 16 residues. The CDR3 nucleotides are TGTGCCAGCAGTTTATACGGGACAGGGGGAGGTCAGCCCCAGCATTTT. Its protein product is CASSLYGTGGGQPQHF.

The J gene is TRBJ1-2, the V gene TRBV11-2, with D perhaps TRBD1 (5 bases). The V and J ends lost 3 bases and 1 base respectively, with 12 bases between them. The CDR3 has 15 residues. Germline CDR1 and CDR2: SGHAT and FQNNGV. The CDR3 DNA reads TGTGCCAGCAGCTTTTATCGGGGGGTTAACTATGGCTACACCTTC. This translates into CASSFYRGVNYGYTF.